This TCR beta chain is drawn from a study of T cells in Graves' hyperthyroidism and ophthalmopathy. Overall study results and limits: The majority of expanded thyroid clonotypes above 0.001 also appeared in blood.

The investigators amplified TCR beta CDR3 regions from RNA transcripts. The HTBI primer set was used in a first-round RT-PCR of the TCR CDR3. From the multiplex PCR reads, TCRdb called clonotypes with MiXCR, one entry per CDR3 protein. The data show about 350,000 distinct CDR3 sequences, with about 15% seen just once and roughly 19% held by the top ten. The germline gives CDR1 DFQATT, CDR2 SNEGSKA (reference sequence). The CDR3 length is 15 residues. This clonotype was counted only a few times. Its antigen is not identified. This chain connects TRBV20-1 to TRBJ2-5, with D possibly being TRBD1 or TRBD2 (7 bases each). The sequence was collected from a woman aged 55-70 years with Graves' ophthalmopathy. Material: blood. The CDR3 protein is CRPEGGGGRWETQYF. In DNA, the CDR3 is TGCAGGCCAGAGGGGGGAGGGGGCCGGTGGGAGACCCAGTACTTC.